These 18 T cell receptor beta chains came from one sample sequenced in a study of spatial heterogeneity in lung cancer. Time point here: blood at routine non-recurrence follow-up after resection. MiXCR was run by TCRdb on the 5' RACE reads, yielding one entry per CDR3 protein. The sample holds 110,000 or so distinct CDR3 sequences, less than 14% seen once. The sequencing used PBMCs, collected at follow-up. The receptors shown here come from a female donor with early-stage non-small cell lung cancer.

This clonotype occurred many times. The chain has TRBV2 and TRBJ2-7; unclear D gene. Germline assignment: CDR1 SNHLY and CDR2 FYNNEI. Deletions cut 8 bases from V and 2 bases from J, with 13 bases between. This CDR3 comprises 13 residues. The CDR3: CASGAELAYEQYF. DNA for the CDR3: TGTGCCAGCGGTGCGGAATTGGCCTACGAGCAGTACTTC.

This clonotype was observed at least ten times. J is TRBJ2-3 and V is TRBV29-1; D is undetermined. This CDR3 has 13 residues. Trimming stripped 8 bases from V and 1 base from J, with 13 bases between. CDR1 and CDR2 (germline): SQVTM, ANQGSEA. CDR3 sequence (DNA): TGCAGCATCAACAGATCCGGCACAGATACGCAGTATTTT. Its translation: CSINRSGTDTQYF.

J is TRBJ1-1 and V is TRBV5-1; D is unclear. Germline CDR1 reads SGHRS; CDR2 reads YFSETQ. Trimming removed 2 bases at V and 1 base at J, with 9 bases between. The CDR3 extends over 14 amino acids. CDR3 amino acids: CASSFLQTNTEAFF. CDR3 coding DNA: TGCGCCAGCAGCTTTTTGCAGACGAACACTGAAGCTTTCTTT.

This clonotype was counted at least ten times. The CDR3 nucleotides read TGCAGCGTTGGGTTTTCCTACAATGAGCAGTTCTTC. Translated, it gives CSVGFSYNEQFF. This chain joins TRBV29-1 and TRBJ2-1; D not resolved. CDR1 SQVTM and CDR2 ANQGSEA come from the germline V gene. Trimming removed 4 bases from V and 1 base from J, with 5 bases in between. The CDR3 length is 12 residues.

A few counts support this clonotype. This chain joins TRBV6-5 and TRBJ2-3; weak D call: TRBD1 (6 bases). Trimming took off 6 bases at V and 6 bases at J, with 13 bases between the two ends. The CDR3 covers 13 residues. Germline lookup yields CDR1 MNHEY and CDR2 SVGAGI. CDR3: CASSGQYADTQYF. CDR3 DNA: TGTGCCAGCAGCGGACAGTACGCTGATACGCAGTATTTT.

This clonotype has ten or more counts. The rearrangement joins TRBV3-1 to TRBJ1-5, with D perhaps TRBD1 (5 bases). Trimming stripped 0 bases from V and 8 bases from J, with 17 bases between. The CDR3 is 16 amino acids. Germline V gene sequence: CDR1 LGHDT, CDR2 YNNKEL (reference sequence). CDR3 sequence: CASSQDSGVGIKPQHF. As DNA, the CDR3 is TGTGCCAGCAGCCAAGATTCGGGGGTCGGTATCAAGCCCCAGCATTTT.

This clonotype was seen at least ten times. The chain is built from TRBV20-1 and TRBJ2-3, with 9 bases matching TRBD2. V shed 6 bases and J 4 bases; nucleotides not matched to a gene: 11. CDR1 DFQATT and CDR2 SNEGSKA come from the germline V gene (reference sequence). CDR3 length: 15 amino acids. CDR3 sequence reads: CSAILAAGGSDTQYF. In DNA, the CDR3 is TGCAGTGCCATCCTGGCAGCGGGAGGCTCAGATACGCAGTATTTT.

The rearrangement joins TRBV7-2 to TRBJ1-5; no clear D. Germline V gene lookup returns CDR1 SGHTA and CDR2 FQGNSA. The CDR3 consists of 14 residues. Trimming shortened V by 5 bases and J by 5 bases, and 13 bases separated the two germline ends. CDR3 in DNA: TGTGCCAGCAGCCAACACGGGAGCTATCAGCCCCAGCATTTT. Translation gives CASSQHGSYQPQHF.

At least ten counts were recorded for this clonotype. This rearrangement joins TRBV7-2 to TRBJ1-1; D not certain. V was clipped by 1 base and J by 1 base, with 7 bases between them. The CDR3 spans 14 residues. Germline CDR1 reads SGHTA; CDR2 reads FQGNSA. CDR3 sequence: CASSLEGQNTEAFF. In DNA form, the CDR3 reads TGTGCCAGCAGCTTAGAGGGCCAGAACACTGAAGCTTTCTTT.

The table lists this clonotype with many counts. The CDR3 bases are TGTGCCATCCGGGACTCTAACACAGATACGCAGTATTTT. Amino acid sequence: CAIRDSNTDTQYF. The chain employs TRBV24-1 and TRBJ2-3, with TRBD2 as a possible D gene (6 bases). V gave up 11 bases and J gave up 2 bases, with 13 bases separating them. The CDR3 covers 13 residues. Per the germline V gene, CDR1 is KGHDR and CDR2 is SFDVKD.

V is TRBV29-1 and J is TRBJ1-1, with 8 bases that match TRBD1. V lost 4 bases and J lost 0; bases outside the gene matches: 7. CDR1 is SQVTM and CDR2 is ANQGSEA in the germline V gene. The CDR3 is made up of 15 amino acids. CDR3 sequence (DNA): TGCAGCGTTGGGGCAGGGGGCTTTATGAACACTGAAGCTTTCTTT. The encoded protein is CSVGAGGFMNTEAFF.

This clonotype has a handful of counts. One end of the junction varies from germline; a read error may be responsible. The chain is built from TRBV7-3 and TRBJ1-2; 8 bases agree with TRBD1. In germline, CDR1 is SGHTA, CDR2 FQGTGA. The CDR3 has 12 residues. CDR3 nucleotides: TGTGCCAGCAGCTCAGGGGGCGGCAGAGACGTCTTC. It encodes CASSSGGGRDVF. The whole variable domain, filled in from reference TRBV7-3 and TRBJ1-2, reads GAGVSQTPSNKVTEKGKYVELRCDPISGHTALYWYRQSLGQGPEFLIYFQGTGAADDSGLPNDRFFAVRPEGSVSTLKIQRTERGDSAVYLCASSSGGGRDVFGSGTRLTVV.

CDR3 sequence (DNA): TGTGCCAGCAGCAAAAGTGAGGAGCCTAACTATGGCTACACCTTC. Protein product: CASSKSEEPNYGYTF. V usage is TRBV21-1 and J usage is TRBJ1-2. TRBV21-1 is labeled a pseudogene. This CDR3 is 15 amino acids long.

The genes are TRBV6-1 and TRBJ2-5, with 11 bases fitting TRBD2. The CDR3 is made up of 20 amino acids. The V and J ends lost 6 bases and 5 bases, in that order; junction bases with no gene match: 23. Germline CDR1 and CDR2: MNHNS and SASEGT. The CDR3 is CASREITSGSGAYGFETQYF. The DNA of the CDR3 is TGTGCCAGCAGAGAAATCACTAGCGGGAGCGGAGCCTACGGGTTTGAGACCCAGTACTTC.

This clonotype has ten or more counts. The chain couples TRBV7-2 to TRBJ2-7; D unclear. CDR1 SGHTA and CDR2 FQGNSA come from the germline V gene. The V and J ends lost 5 bases and 3 bases respectively, with 14 bases between them. The CDR3 is 14 residues long. CDR3 in amino acids: CASSPGYPYYEQYV. Here the CDR3 DNA reads TGTGCCAGCAGCCCCGGTTACCCTTACTACGAGCAGTACGTC.

This clonotype was recorded a few times. The CDR3: CASSLRLGVETQYF. The CDR3 DNA reads as TGTGCCAGCAGCTTACGTTTGGGGGTAGAGACCCAGTACTTC. The chain is built from TRBV5-4 and TRBJ2-5; possibly TRBD1 or TRBD2 for D (5 bases each). With 2 bases removed from V and 4 bases from J, the gap between germline ends came to 12 bases. Germline-derived CDR1 and CDR2 are SGHNT and YYREEE (reference sequence). The CDR3 is 14 amino acids.

In this sample, this clonotype turned up many times. The rearrangement joins TRBV7-2 to TRBJ2-1, with TRBD1 identical over 7 bases. V was pared by 3 bases and J by 7 bases, with 0 bases of the junction left unmatched. The CDR3 extends over 12 amino acids. Germline loops: CDR1 SGHTA, CDR2 FQGNSA. The CDR3 sequence: CASSLTGNEQFF. In nucleotides, the CDR3 is TGTGCCAGCAGCTTGACAGGGAATGAGCAGTTCTTC. The full variable domain, completed using reference TRBV7-2 and TRBJ2-1, is GAGVSQSPSNKVTEKGKDVELRCDPISGHTALYWYRQSLGQGLEFLIYFQGNSAPDKSGLPSDRFSAERTGGSVSTLTIQRTQQEDSAVYLCASSLTGNEQFFGPGTRLTVL.

V is TRBV19 and J is TRBJ2-3, with a tentative D call TRBD1 (6 bases). CDR1 is LNHDA, CDR2 SQIVND, per germline (reference sequence). The V and J ends lost 6 bases and 4 bases respectively, with 17 bases between them. CDR3 length equals 15 residues. The CDR3 protein is CASSPDRSGSDTQYF. Written as DNA, the CDR3 is TGTGCCAGTAGCCCCGACAGGTCCGGGTCAGATACGCAGTATTTT.